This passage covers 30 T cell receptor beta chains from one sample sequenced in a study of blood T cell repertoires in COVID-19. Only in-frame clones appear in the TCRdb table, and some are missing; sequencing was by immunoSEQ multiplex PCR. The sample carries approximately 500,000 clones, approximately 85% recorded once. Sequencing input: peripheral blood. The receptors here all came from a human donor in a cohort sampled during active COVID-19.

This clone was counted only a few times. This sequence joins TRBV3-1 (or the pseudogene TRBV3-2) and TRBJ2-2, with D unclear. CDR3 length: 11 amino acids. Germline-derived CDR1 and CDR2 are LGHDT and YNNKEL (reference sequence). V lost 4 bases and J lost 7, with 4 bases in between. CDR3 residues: CASSRGGELFF. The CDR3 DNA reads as TGTGCCAGCAGCCGAGGCGGGGAGCTGTTTTTT.

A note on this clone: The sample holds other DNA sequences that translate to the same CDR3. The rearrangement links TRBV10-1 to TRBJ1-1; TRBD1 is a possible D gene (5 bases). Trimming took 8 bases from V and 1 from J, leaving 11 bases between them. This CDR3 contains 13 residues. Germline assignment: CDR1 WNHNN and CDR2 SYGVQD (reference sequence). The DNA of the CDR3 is TGCGCCAGCCGGAGGGGCCCGAACACTGAAGCTTTCTTT. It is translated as CASRRGPNTEAFF.

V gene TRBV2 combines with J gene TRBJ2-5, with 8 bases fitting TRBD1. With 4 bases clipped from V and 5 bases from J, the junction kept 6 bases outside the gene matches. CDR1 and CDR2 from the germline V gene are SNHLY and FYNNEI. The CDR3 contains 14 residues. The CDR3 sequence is CASSVSTGVETQYF. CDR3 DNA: TGTGCCAGCAGTGTTTCGACAGGGGTCGAGACCCAGTACTTC.

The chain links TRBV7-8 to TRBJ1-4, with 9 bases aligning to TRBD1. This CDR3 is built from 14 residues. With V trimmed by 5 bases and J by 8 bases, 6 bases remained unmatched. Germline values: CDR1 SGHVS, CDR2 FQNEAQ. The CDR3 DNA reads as TGTGCCAGCAGCCTGTCGGGACAGGGAGAAAAACTGTTTTTT. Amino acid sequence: CASSLSGQGEKLFF.

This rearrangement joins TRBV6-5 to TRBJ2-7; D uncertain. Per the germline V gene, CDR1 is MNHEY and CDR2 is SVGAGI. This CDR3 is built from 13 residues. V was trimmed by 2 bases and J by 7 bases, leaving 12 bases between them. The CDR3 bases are TGTGCCAGCAGTTACCGCGACATCAAAGAGCAGTACTTC. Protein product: CASSYRDIKEQYF.

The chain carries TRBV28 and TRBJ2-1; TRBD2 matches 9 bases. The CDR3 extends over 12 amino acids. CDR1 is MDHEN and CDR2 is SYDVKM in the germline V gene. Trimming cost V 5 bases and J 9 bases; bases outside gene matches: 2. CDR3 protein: CASSSGRLEQFF. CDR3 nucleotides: TGTGCCAGCAGTAGCGGGAGGCTTGAGCAGTTCTTC. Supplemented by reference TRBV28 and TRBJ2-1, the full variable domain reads DVKVTQSSRYLVKRTGEKVFLECVQDMDHENMFWYRQDPGLGLRLIYFSYDVKMKEKGDIPEGYSVSREKKERFSLILESASTNQTSMYLCASSSGRLEQFFGPGTRLTVL.

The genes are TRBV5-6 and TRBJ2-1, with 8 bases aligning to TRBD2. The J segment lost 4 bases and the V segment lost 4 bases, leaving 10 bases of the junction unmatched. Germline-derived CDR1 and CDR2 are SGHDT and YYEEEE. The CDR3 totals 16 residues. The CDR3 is CASSELSGSGYNEQFF. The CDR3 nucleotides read TGTGCCAGCAGCGAACTCAGCGGGAGTGGATACAATGAGCAGTTCTTC.

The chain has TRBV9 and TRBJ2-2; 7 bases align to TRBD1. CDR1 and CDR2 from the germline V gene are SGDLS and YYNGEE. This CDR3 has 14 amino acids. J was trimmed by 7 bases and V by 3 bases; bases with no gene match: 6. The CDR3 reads CASSEGTASGELFF. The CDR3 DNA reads TGTGCCAGCAGCGAAGGGACAGCCAGCGGGGAGCTGTTTTTT.

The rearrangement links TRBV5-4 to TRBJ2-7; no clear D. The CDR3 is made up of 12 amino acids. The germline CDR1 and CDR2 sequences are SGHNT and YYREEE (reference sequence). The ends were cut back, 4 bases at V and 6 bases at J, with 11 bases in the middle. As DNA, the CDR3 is TGTGCCAGCAGCGCCCTCTCACTCGAGCAGTACTTC. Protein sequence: CASSALSLEQYF.

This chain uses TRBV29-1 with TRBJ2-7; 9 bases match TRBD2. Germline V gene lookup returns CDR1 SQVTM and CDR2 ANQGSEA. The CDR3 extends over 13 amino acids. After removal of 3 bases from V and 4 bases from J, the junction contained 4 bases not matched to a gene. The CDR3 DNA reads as TGCAGCGTTGACTTAGCGGGGGTTTACGAGCAGTACTTC. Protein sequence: CSVDLAGVYEQYF.

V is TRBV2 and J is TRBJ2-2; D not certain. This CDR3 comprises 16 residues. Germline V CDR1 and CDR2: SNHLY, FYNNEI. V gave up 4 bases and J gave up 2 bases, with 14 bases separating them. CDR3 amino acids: CASSGLHHSNTGELFF. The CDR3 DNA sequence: TGTGCCAGCAGTGGCCTACATCACAGCAACACCGGGGAGCTGTTTTTT.

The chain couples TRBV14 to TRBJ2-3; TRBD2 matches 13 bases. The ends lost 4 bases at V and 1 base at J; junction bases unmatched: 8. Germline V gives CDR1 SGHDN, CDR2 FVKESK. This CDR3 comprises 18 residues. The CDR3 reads CASSRLAGGIAGTDTQYF. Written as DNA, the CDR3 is TGTGCCAGCAGCCGACTAGCGGGAGGTATCGCTGGCACAGATACGCAGTATTTT.

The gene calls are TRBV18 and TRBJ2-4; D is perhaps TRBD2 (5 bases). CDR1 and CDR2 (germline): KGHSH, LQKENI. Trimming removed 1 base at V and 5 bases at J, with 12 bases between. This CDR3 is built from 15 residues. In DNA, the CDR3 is TGTGCCAGCTCACCACTAGGCGGGCCGGAAAACATTCAGTACTTC. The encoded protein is CASSPLGGPENIQYF. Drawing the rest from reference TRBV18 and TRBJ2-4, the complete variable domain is NAGVMQNPRHLVRRRGQEARLRCSPMKGHSHVYWYRQLPEEGLKFMVYLQKENIIDESGMPKERFSAEFPKEGPSILRIQQVVRGDSAAYFCASSPLGGPENIQYFGAGTRLSVL.

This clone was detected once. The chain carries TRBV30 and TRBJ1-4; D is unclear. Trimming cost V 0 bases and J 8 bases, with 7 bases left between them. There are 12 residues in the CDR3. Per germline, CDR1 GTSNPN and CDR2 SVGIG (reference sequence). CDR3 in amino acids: CAWSVRREKLFF. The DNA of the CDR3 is TGTGCCTGGAGTGTACGCAGGGAAAAACTGTTTTTT.

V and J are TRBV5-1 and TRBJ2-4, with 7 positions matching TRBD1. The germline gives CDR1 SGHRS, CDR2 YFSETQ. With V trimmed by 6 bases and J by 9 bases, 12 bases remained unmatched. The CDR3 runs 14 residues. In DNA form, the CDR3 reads TGCGCCAGCAACCCCGACAGGGTAACGGGCATTCAGTACTTC. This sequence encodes CASNPDRVTGIQYF.

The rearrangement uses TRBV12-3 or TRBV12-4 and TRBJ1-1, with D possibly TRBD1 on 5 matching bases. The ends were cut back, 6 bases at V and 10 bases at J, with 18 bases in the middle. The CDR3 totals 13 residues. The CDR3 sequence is CASSPIRTRGAFF. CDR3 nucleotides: TGTGCCAGCAGCCCCATCCGGACAAGAGGAGCTTTCTTT.

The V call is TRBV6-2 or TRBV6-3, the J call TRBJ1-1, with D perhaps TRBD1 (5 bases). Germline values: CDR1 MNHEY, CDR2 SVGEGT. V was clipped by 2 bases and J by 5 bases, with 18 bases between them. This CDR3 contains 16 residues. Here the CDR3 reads CASSYPPGREGTEAFF. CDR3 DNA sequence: TGTGCCAGCAGTTACCCGCCAGGGCGGGAAGGAACTGAAGCTTTCTTT.

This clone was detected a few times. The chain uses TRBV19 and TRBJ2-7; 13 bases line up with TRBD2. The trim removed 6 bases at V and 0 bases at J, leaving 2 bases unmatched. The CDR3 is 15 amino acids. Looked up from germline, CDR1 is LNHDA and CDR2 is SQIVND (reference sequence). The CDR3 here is CASSRTSGGSYEQYF. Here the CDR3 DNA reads TGTGCCAGTAGCCGGACTAGCGGGGGCTCCTACGAGCAGTACTTC.

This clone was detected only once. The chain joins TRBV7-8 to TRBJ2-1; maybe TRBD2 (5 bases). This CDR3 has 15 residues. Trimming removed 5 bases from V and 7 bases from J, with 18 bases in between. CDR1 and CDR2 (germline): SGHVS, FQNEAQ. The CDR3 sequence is CASSTRISSGNEQFF. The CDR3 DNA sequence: TGTGCCAGCAGCACCCGGATTTCCTCGGGGAATGAGCAGTTCTTC.

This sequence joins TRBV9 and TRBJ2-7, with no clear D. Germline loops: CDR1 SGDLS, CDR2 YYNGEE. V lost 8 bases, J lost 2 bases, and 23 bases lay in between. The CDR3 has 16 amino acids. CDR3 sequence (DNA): TGTGCCAGAAGTTCCTTATGGGCGACCCAACCCTACGAGCAGTACTTC. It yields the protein CARSSLWATQPYEQYF.

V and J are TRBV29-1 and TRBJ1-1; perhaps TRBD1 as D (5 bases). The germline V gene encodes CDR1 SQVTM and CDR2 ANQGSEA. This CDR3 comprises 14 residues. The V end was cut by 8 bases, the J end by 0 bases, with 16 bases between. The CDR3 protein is CSTIDSYMNTEAFF. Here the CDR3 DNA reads TGCAGCACAATAGACAGTTACATGAACACTGAAGCTTTCTTT. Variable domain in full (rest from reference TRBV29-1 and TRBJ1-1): SAVISQKPSRDICQRGTSLTIQCQVDSQVTMMFWYRQQPGQSLTLIATANQGSEATYESGFVIDKFPISRPNLTFSTLTVSNMSPEDSSIYLCSTIDSYMNTEAFFGQGTRLTVV.

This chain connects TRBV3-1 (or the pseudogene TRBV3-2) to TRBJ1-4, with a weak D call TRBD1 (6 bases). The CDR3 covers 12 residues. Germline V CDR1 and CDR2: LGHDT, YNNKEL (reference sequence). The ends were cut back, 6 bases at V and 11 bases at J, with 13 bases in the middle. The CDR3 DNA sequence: TGTGCCAGCAGGTTGGACAGTGAGAAACTGTTTTTT. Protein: CASRLDSEKLFF.

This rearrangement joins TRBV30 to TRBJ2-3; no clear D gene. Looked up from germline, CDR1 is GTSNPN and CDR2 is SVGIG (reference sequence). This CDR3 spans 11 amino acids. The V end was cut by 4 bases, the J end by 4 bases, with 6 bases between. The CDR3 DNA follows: TGTGCCTGGACCCCAGCAGATACGCAGTATTTT. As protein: CAWTPADTQYF. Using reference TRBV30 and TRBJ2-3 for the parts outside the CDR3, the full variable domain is SQTIHQWPATLVQPVGSPLSLECTVEGTSNPNLYWYRQAAGRGLQLLFYSVGIGQISSEVPQNLSASRPQDRQFILSSKKLLLSDSGFYLCAWTPADTQYFGPGTRLTVL.

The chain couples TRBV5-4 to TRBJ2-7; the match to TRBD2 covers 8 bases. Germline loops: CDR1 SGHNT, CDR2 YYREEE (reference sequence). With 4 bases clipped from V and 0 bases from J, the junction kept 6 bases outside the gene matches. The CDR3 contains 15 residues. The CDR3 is CASSPAGGSSYEQYF. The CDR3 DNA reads TGTGCCAGCAGCCCTGCGGGGGGAAGCTCCTACGAGCAGTACTTC.

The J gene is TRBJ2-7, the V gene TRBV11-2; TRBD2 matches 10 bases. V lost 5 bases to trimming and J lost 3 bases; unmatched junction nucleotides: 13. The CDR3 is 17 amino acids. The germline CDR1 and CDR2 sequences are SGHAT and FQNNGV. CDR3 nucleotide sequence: TGTGCCAGCAGCCTAGGCGGGGCGGCTAGCGGGAGCTACGAGCAGTACTTC. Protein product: CASSLGGAASGSYEQYF. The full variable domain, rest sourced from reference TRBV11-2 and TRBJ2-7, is EAGVAQSPRYKIIEKRQSVAFWCNPISGHATLYWYQQILGQGPKLLIQFQNNGVVDDSQLPKDRFSAERLKGVDSTLKIQPAKLEDSAVYLCASSLGGAASGSYEQYFGPGTRLTVT.

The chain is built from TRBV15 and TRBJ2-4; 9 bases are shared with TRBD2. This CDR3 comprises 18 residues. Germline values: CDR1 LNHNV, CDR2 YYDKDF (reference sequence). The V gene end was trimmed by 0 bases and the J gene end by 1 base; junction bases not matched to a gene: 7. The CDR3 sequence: CATSRDHGGGEAKNIQYF. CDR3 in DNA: TGTGCCACCAGCAGAGATCATGGCGGGGGGGAGGCCAAAAACATTCAGTACTTC.

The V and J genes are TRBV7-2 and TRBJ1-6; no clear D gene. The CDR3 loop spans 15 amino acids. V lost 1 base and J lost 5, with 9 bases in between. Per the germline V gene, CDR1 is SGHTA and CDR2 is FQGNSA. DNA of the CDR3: TGTGCCAGCAGCTTAGGGACTTGGAATAATTCACCCCTCCACTTT. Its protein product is CASSLGTWNNSPLHF.

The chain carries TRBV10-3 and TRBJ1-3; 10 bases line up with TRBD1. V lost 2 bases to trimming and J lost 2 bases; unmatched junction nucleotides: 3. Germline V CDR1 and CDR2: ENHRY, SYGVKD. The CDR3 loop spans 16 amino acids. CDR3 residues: CAISEPGTGAGNTIYF. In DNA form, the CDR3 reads TGTGCCATCAGTGAGCCCGGGACAGGGGCTGGAAACACCATATATTTT.

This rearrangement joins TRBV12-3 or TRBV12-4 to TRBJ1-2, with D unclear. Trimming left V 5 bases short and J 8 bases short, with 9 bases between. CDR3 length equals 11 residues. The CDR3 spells CASSRGQGYTF. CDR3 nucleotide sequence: TGTGCCAGCAGTCGGGGTCAGGGCTACACCTTC.

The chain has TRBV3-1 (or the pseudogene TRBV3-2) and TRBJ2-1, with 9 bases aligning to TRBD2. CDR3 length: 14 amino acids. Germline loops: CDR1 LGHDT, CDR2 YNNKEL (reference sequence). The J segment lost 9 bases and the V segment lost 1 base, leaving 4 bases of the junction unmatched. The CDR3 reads CASSQGGRASEQFF. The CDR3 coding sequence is TGTGCCAGCAGCCAAGGCGGGAGGGCCTCTGAGCAGTTCTTC.